This record covers a single T cell receptor beta chain. This specimen belongs to a study of blood T cell repertoires in COVID-19. Study information: Donors in the United States, Italy and Spain gave samples during acute or convalescent COVID-19. Sources were T cells, B-cell-depleted T cells, or PBMCs; the material itself was cDNA or gDNA.

In the original analysis: Quantification of nucleated cells was approximated via reference gene primer amplification. Method: immunoSEQ multiplex PCR; TCRdb's copy keeps in-frame clones and lacks some. V, J and clone size were drawn from that table, and D and trimming were deduced from the DNA. The sample shows under 200,000 clones, approximately 85% of them seen only once. CDR3 length: 15 amino acids. Trimming shortened V by 3 bases and J by 4 bases, and 14 bases separated the two germline ends. CDR1 and CDR2 (germline): SGHDT, YYEEEE. This chain connects TRBV5-6 to TRBJ1-5; a possible D gene is TRBD1 (5 bases). Input material: peripheral blood. This TCR derives from a man aged 60 to 75 who had recovered from COVID-19. The CDR3 region is CASSSGGTGNQPQHF. DNA for the CDR3: TGTGCCAGCAGCTCCGGGGGGACGGGGAATCAGCCCCAGCATTTT.